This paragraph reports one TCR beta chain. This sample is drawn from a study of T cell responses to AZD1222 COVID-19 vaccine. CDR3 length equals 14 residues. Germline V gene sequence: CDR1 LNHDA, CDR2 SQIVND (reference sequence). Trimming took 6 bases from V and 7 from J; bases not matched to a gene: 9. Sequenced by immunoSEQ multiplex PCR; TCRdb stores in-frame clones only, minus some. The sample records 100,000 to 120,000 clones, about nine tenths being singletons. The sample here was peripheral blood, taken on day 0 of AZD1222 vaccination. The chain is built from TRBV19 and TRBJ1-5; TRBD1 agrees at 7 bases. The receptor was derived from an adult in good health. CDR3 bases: TGTGCCAGTAGCGAAACAGGGGTAGGGCAGCCCCAGCATTTT. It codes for CASSETGVGQPQHF.